This T cell receptor beta chain came from a study of cytomegalovirus exposure and HLA in healthy donors. The length of the CDR3 is 13 residues. Trimming removed 5 bases from V and 8 bases from J; junction bases left unmatched: 4. Germline CDR1 is MDHEN and CDR2 is SYDVKM. The PCR was carried out with 60 Vbeta primers and 13 Jbeta primers. Clones were sequenced by immunoSEQ multiplex PCR, and TCRdb holds only the in-frame ones, with some missing. The data show approximately 100,000 clones, and the top ten clones hold 3% to 3.5%. As concerns this clone: Its target is not known.

Points from the study as a whole: Overall, roughly 150 TCR beta chains were annotated as cytomegalovirus-associated. In a later analysis, V- and J-gene trimming of beta chains associated with a DCLRE1C missense variant, replicated independently. TCR beta chains associated with HLA were, in a later analysis, more clonally expanded than equally common others.

Sequencing was done on a sample of PBMCs. The source is a middle-aged man in good health and CMV-seronegative. The J gene is TRBJ1-1, the V gene TRBV28; 11 bases match TRBD1. As DNA, the CDR3 is TGTGCCAGCAGTCCTTGGACAGGGGGCGAAGCTTTCTTT. It encodes CASSPWTGGEAFF.